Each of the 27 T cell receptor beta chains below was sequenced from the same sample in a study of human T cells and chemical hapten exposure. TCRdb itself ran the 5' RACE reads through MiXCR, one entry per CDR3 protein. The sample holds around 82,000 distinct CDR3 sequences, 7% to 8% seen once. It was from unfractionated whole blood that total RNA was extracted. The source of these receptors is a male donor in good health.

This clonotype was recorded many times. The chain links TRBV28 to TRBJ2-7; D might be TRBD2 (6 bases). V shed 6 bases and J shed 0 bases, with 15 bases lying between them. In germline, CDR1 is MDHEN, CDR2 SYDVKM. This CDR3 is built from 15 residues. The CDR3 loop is CASRPSGGSSYEQYF. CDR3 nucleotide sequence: TGTGCCAGCAGGCCCAGTGGGGGGAGCTCCTACGAGCAGTACTTC.

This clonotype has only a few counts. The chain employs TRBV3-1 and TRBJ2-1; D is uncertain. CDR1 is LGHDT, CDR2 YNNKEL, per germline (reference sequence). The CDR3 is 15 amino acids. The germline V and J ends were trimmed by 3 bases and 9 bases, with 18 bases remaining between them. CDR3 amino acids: CASSQGRSHNGEQFF. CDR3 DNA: TGTGCCAGCAGCCAGGGAAGGAGCCACAATGGTGAGCAGTTCTTC.

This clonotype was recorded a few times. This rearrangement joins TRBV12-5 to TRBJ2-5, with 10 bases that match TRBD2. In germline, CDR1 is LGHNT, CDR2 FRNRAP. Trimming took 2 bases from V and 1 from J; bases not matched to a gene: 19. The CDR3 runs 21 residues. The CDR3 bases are TGTGCTAGTGGTTTGAGGGCTAGCGGGAGCCGAGGGGATGTCTTCCAAGAGACCCAGTACTTC. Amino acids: CASGLRASGSRGDVFQETQYF.

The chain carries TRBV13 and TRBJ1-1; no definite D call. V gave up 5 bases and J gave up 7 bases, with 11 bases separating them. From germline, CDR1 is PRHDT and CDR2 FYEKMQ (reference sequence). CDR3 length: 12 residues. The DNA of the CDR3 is TGTGCCAGCAGCCTACGGGAGAGTGAAGCTTTCTTT. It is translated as CASSLRESEAFF.

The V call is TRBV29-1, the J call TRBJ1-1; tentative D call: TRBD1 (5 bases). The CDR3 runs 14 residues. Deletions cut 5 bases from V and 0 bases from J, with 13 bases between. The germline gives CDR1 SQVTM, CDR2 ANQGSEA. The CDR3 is CSVHTGTVNTEAFF. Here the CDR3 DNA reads TGCAGCGTTCATACCGGGACTGTGAACACTGAAGCTTTCTTT.

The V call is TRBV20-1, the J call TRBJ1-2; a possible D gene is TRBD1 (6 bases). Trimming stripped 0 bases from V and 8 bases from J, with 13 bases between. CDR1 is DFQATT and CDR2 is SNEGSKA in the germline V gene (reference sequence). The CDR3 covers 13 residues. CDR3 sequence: CSARDLQGKGYTF. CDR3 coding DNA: TGCAGTGCTAGAGATTTGCAGGGGAAGGGCTACACCTTC.

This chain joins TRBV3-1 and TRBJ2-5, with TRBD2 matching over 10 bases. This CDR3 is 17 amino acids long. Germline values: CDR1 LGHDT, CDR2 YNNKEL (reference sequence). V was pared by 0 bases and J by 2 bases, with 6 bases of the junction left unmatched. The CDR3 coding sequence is TGTGCCAGCAGCCAAGAACTAGCGGGAAACCTACAAGAGACCCAGTACTTC. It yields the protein CASSQELAGNLQETQYF.

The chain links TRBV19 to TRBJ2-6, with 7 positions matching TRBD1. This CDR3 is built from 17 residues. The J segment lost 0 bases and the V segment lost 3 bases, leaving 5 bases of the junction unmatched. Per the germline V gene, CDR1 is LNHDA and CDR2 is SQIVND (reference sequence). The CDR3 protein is CASSIGTVSSGANVLTF. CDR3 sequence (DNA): TGTGCCAGTAGTATCGGGACAGTGAGCTCTGGGGCCAACGTCCTGACTTTC.

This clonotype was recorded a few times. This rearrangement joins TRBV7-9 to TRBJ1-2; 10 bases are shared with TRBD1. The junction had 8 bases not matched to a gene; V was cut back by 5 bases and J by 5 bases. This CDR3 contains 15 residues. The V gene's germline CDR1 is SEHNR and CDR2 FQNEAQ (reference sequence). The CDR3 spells CASSPRTGGSYGYTF. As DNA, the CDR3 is TGTGCCAGCAGCCCTAGGACAGGGGGAAGTTATGGCTACACCTTC.

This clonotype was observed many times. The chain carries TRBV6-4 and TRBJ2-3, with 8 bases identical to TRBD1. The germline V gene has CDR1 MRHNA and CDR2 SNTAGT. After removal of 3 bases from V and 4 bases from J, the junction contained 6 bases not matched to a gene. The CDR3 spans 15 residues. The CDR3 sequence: CASSDGTGGSDTQYF. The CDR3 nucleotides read TGTGCCAGCAGTGATGGAACAGGGGGTTCAGATACGCAGTATTTT.

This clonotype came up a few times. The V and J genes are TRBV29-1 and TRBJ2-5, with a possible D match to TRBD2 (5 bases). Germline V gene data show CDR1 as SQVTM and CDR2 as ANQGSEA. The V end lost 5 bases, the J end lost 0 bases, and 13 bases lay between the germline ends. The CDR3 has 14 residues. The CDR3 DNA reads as TGCAGCGTTTTTGGGCAGGACTACCAAGAGACCCAGTACTTC. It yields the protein CSVFGQDYQETQYF.

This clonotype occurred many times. This chain's CDR3 is CASSPGTTDYGYTF. CDR3 nucleotide sequence: TGTGCCAGCAGCCCTGGGACGACTGACTATGGCTACACCTTC. J is TRBJ1-2 and V is TRBV7-2, with a tentative D call TRBD1 (5 bases). V was shortened by 5 bases and J by 3 bases, with 13 bases between the two germline ends. CDR1 is SGHTA and CDR2 is FQGNSA in the germline V gene. The CDR3 is 14 amino acids.

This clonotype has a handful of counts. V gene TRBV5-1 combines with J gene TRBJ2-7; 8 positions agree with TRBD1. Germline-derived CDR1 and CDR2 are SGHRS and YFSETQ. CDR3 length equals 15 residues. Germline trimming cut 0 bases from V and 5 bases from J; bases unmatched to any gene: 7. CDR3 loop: CASSLATGQGHEQYF. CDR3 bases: TGCGCCAGCAGCTTGGCCACTGGACAGGGCCACGAGCAGTACTTC.

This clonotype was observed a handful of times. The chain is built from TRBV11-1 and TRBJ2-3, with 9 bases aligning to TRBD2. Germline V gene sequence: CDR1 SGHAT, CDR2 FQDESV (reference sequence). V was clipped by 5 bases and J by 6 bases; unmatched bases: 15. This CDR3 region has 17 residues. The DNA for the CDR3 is TGTGCCAGCAGCCAGCATCGCACGCGGGGGGGGCCGGATACGCAGTATTTT. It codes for CASSQHRTRGGPDTQYF.

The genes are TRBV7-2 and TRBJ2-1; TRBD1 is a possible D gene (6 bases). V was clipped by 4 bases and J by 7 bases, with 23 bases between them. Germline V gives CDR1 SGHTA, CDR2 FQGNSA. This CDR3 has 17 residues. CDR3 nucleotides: TGTGCCAGCAGCTCATATCGGGACACAAGTATTTGGAATGAGCAGTTCTTC. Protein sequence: CASSSYRDTSIWNEQFF.

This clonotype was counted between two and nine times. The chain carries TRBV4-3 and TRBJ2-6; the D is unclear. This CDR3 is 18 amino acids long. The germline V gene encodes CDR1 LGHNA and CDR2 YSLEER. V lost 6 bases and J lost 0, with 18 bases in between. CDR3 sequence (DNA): TGCGCCAGCAGTTCAAGTTCATTCCGGCGCTCTGGGGCCAACGTCCTGACTTTC. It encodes CASSSSSFRRSGANVLTF.

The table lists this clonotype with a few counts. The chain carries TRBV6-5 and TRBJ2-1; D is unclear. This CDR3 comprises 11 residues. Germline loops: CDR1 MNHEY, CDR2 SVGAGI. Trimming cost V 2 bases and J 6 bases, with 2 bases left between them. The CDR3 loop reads CASSYTNEQFF. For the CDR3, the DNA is TGTGCCAGCAGTTACACCAATGAGCAGTTCTTC.

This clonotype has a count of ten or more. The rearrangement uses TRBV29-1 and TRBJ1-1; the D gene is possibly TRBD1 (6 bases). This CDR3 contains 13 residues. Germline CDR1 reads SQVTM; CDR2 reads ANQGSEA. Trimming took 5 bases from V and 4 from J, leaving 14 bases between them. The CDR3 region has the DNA TGCAGCGTTCCCCCACAGGGTGGCACTGAAGCTTTCTTT. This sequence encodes CSVPPQGGTEAFF.

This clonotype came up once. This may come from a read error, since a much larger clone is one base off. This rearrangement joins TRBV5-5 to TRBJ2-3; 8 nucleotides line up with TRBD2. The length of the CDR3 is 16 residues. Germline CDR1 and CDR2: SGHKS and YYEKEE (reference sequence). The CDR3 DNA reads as TGTGCCAGCAGCTTTTTAGCGGGGAGTAGCACAGATACGCGGTATTTT. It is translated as CASSFLAGSSTDTRYF.

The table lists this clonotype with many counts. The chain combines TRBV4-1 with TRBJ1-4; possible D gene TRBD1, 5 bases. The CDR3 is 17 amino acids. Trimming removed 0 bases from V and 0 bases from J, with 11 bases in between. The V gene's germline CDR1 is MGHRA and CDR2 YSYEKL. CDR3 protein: CASSQERDVATNEKLFF. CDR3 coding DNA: TGCGCCAGCAGCCAAGAGCGGGACGTTGCAACTAATGAAAAACTGTTTTTT.

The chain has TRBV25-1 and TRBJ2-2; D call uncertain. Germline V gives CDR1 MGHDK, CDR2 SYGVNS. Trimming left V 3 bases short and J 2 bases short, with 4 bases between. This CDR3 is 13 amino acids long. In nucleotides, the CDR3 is TGTGCCAGCAGTGAGCCCAACACCGGGGAGCTGTTTTTT. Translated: CASSEPNTGELFF.

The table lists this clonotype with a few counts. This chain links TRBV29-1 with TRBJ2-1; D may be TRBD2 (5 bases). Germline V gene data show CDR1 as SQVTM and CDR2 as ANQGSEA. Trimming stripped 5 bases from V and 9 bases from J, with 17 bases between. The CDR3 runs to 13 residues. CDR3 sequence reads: CSVLTSHAAEQFF. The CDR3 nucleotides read TGCAGCGTTTTAACTAGTCACGCCGCTGAGCAGTTCTTC.

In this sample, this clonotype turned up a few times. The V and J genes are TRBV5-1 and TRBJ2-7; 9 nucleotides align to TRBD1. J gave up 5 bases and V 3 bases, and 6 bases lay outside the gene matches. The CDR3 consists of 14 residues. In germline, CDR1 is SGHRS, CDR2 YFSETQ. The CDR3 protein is CASSWGQGGNEQYF. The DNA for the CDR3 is TGCGCCAGCAGCTGGGGACAGGGCGGAAACGAGCAGTACTTC.

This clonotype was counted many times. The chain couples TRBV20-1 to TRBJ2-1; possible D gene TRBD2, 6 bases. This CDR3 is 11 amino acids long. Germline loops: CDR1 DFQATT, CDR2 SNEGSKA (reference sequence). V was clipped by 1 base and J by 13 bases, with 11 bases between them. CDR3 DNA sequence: TGCAGTGCTAGAGCTACTAGCCTTCAGTTCTTC. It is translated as CSARATSLQFF.

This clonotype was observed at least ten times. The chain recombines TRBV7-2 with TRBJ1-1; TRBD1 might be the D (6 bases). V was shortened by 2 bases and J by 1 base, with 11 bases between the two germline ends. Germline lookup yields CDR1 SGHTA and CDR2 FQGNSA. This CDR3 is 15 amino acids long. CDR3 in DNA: TGTGCCAGCAGCTTAATGGCAGGGGCGAACACTGAAGCTTTCTTT. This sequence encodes CASSLMAGANTEAFF.

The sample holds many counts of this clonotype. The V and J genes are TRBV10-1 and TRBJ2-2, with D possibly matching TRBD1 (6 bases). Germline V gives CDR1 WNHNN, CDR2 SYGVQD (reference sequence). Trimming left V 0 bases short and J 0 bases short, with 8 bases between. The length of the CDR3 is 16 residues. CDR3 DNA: TGCGCCAGCAGTGAGTCGACAGGCGCGAACACCGGGGAGCTGTTTTTT. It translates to CASSESTGANTGELFF.

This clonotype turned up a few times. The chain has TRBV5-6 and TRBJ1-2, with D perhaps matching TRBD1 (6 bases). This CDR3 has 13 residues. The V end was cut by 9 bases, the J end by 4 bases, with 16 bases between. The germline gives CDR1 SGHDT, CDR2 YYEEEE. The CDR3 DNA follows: TGTGCCACCCAGAGGACAGAAACCTATGGCTACACCTTC. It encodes CATQRTETYGYTF.